The 17 T cell receptor beta chains below come from one sample, sequenced in a study of CD8 T cells in ankylosing spondylitis (dated by TCRdb to about 2017). Libraries were constructed by 5' RACE. TCRdb records Illumina HiSeq 2500 as the sequencer. TCRdb applied fastp at Q25 and MiXCR to the public reads, then kept only in-frame beta chains. Records with the same CDR3 protein are collapsed into one entry carrying the most frequent genes and DNA. The sample table contains approximately 300,000 distinct CDR3 sequences; only one count was recorded for less than 25% of them. Roughly 4% of the sample lies in the top ten. Sequences were obtained from blood, either unsorted or a sorted T cell fraction (not recorded which). Receptors originate from a female donor with ankylosing spondylitis or in good health (not recorded which).

This sequence joins TRBV7-2 and TRBJ2-3, with TRBD2 as a possible D gene (6 bases). This CDR3 comprises 14 residues. Germline V lookup: CDR1 SGHTA, CDR2 FQGNSA. Trimming left V 2 bases short and J 6 bases short, with 12 bases between. This CDR3 reads CASSLLRGWDTQYF. The CDR3 nucleotides are TGTGCCAGCAGCTTATTGCGGGGTTGGGATACGCAGTATTTT.

This clonotype was recorded a few times. The rearrangement joins TRBV7-2 to TRBJ1-5, with D perhaps TRBD1 (5 bases). The germline V and J ends were trimmed by 5 bases and 3 bases, with 17 bases remaining between them. Per the germline V gene, CDR1 is SGHTA and CDR2 is FQGNSA. The CDR3 has 16 residues. The CDR3 DNA reads as TGTGCCAGCAGCGTCGGGACGGATCAACTCAATCAGCCCCAGCATTTT. Amino acid sequence: CASSVGTDQLNQPQHF.

A few counts support this clonotype. Here the CDR3 reads CSARPPGTHEQYF. Here the CDR3 DNA reads TGCAGTGCTAGGCCCCCGGGTACCCACGAGCAGTACTTC. The rearrangement uses TRBV20-1 and TRBJ2-7; the D is unclear. Trimming took 3 bases from V and 5 from J, leaving 14 bases between them. This CDR3 comprises 13 residues. Per germline, CDR1 DFQATT and CDR2 SNEGSKA (reference sequence).

The rearrangement links TRBV18 to TRBJ1-1, with D hard to call. V dropped 2 bases and J dropped 4 bases, with 11 bases sitting between them. The length of the CDR3 is 14 residues. Looked up from germline, CDR1 is KGHSH and CDR2 is LQKENI. This CDR3 is CASSPGQISTEAFF. In DNA, the CDR3 is TGTGCCAGCTCACCAGGGCAGATATCCACTGAAGCTTTCTTT.

This clonotype was found a few times. V is TRBV20-1 and J is TRBJ1-4; 7 nucleotides align to TRBD1. The CDR3 spans 13 residues. The germline V gene has CDR1 DFQATT and CDR2 SNEGSKA (reference sequence). V was clipped by 5 bases and J by 4 bases; unmatched bases: 4. Written as DNA, the CDR3 is TGCAGTGCTCAAGGGGACAGTAATGAAAAACTGTTTTTT. As protein: CSAQGDSNEKLFF.

This clonotype was seen a few times. V gene TRBV2 combines with J gene TRBJ2-5; 7 bases fit TRBD1. V was clipped by 8 bases and J by 2 bases; unmatched bases: 14. The CDR3 is made up of 16 amino acids. Germline V CDR1 and CDR2: SNHLY, FYNNEI. CDR3 coding DNA: TGTGCCAGCGTGGGGAATACAGGGGTCCCTCAAGAGACCCAGTACTTC. It translates to CASVGNTGVPQETQYF.

This clonotype was counted a few times. CDR3 amino acids: CASSHSSRFLSYNEQFF. CDR3 nucleotide sequence: TGTGCCAGCAGCCATAGCTCACGGTTTCTCTCCTACAATGAGCAGTTCTTC. The chain recombines TRBV4-2 with TRBJ2-1; D gene ambiguous. Germline V gene data show CDR1 as LGHNA and CDR2 as YNFKEQ. Trimming removed 3 bases at V and 0 bases at J, with 15 bases between. This CDR3 contains 17 residues.

The V call is TRBV30, the J call TRBJ2-1, with 7 nucleotides matching TRBD2. The ends lost 4 bases at V and 5 bases at J; junction bases unmatched: 5. CDR1 is GTSNPN, CDR2 SVGIG, per germline (reference sequence). The CDR3 spans 13 residues. The CDR3 loop reads CAWTPGLHNEQFF. The CDR3 DNA is TGTGCCTGGACACCGGGACTACACAATGAGCAGTTCTTC.

In its sample, this clonotype was seen a few times. V usage is TRBV19 and J usage is TRBJ2-1; D is perhaps TRBD1 (6 bases). The CDR3 runs to 16 residues. CDR1 LNHDA and CDR2 SQIVND come from the germline V gene (reference sequence). Trimming pared 4 bases from V and 6 bases from J, leaving 19 bases between. CDR3 residues: CASSTHGRGAFNEQFF. CDR3 coding DNA: TGTGCCAGTAGTACCCATGGCAGGGGCGCATTCAATGAGCAGTTCTTC.

The J gene is TRBJ1-2, the V gene TRBV12-3 or TRBV12-4; D is uncertain. The CDR3 has 13 amino acids. V was clipped by 1 base and J by 4 bases, with 7 bases between them. CDR3 region: CASSLVQLYGYTF. CDR3 nucleotide sequence: TGTGCCAGCAGTTTAGTACAGCTCTATGGCTACACCTTC.

This clonotype has a handful of counts. The gene calls are TRBV6-1 and TRBJ1-4, with D unresolved. V was shortened by 7 bases and J by 0 bases, with 9 bases between the two germline ends. The CDR3 is 14 amino acids. Germline V gene lookup returns CDR1 MNHNS and CDR2 SASEGT. DNA for the CDR3: TGTGCCAGCAAGGCCGACTCAACTAATGAAAAACTGTTTTTT. Residues: CASKADSTNEKLFF.

This clonotype has only a few counts. This chain uses TRBV15 with TRBJ2-5, with a weak D call TRBD2 (7 bases). This CDR3 has 16 residues. Trimming removed 0 bases from V and 3 bases from J, with 14 bases in between. Germline V gene sequence: CDR1 LNHNV, CDR2 YYDKDF (reference sequence). The CDR3 coding sequence is TGTGCCACCAGCAGAGAAAGGGGGGGTCCTGAAGAGACCCAGTACTTC. This gives the protein CATSRERGGPEETQYF. Based on the CDR3 plus reference TRBV15 and TRBJ2-5, the full variable domain is DAMVIQNPRYQVTQFGKPVTLSCSQTLNHNVMYWYQQKSSQAPKLLFHYYDKDFNNEADTPDNFQSRRPNTSFCFLDIRSPGLGDTAMYLCATSRERGGPEETQYFGPGTRLLVL.

This sequence joins TRBV20-1 and TRBJ1-1; tentatively, D is TRBD1 (5 bases). In germline, CDR1 is DFQATT, CDR2 SNEGSKA (reference sequence). With 5 bases removed from V and 6 bases from J, the gap between germline ends came to 16 bases. The CDR3 consists of 13 residues. The CDR3 DNA reads as TGCAGTGCTGAGGGACCGAGGGAAGCTGAAGCTTTCTTT. This encodes CSAEGPREAEAFF.

This clonotype has more than one count but fewer than ten. The CDR3 DNA is TGTGAAAGCTGGCCACGGACCACAGATACGCAGTATTTT. Its protein product is CESWPRTTDTQYF. This chain uses TRBV24-1 with TRBJ2-3; D call uncertain. The CDR3 is made up of 13 amino acids. CDR1 and CDR2 from the germline V gene are KGHDR and SFDVKD.

There are a few counts of this clonotype. The CDR3 reads CASSGSRLGPTTDTQYF. CDR3 coding DNA: TGTGCCAGCAGTGGGTCGCGACTGGGACCGACCACAGATACGCAGTATTTT. This chain connects TRBV25-1 to TRBJ2-3; D could derive from TRBD1 or TRBD2 (5 bases each). From germline, CDR1 is MGHDK and CDR2 SYGVNS. This CDR3 comprises 17 residues. Trimming left V 4 bases short and J 2 bases short, with 19 bases between.

The genes are TRBV6-2 or TRBV6-3 and TRBJ1-1; D is uncertain. The CDR3 is made up of 13 amino acids. Trimming pared 7 bases from V and 4 bases from J, leaving 13 bases between. From germline, CDR1 is MNHEY and CDR2 SVGEGT. This CDR3 is CASNRRPGTEAFF. DNA of the CDR3: TGTGCCAGCAATCGGAGGCCCGGCACTGAAGCTTTCTTT.

V is TRBV5-1 and J is TRBJ1-1; D gene unclear. CDR1 is SGHRS, CDR2 YFSETQ, per germline. Trimming took 1 base from V and 3 from J, leaving 16 bases between them. The CDR3 contains 16 residues. The CDR3 protein is CASSLPTGRGDTEAFF. CDR3 bases: TGCGCCAGCAGCTTGCCGACTGGGCGTGGAGACACTGAAGCTTTCTTT.